A selection of T cell receptor beta chains follows, all from one sample in a study of shared clonotypes between healthy human individuals. Clones were read by immunoSEQ multiplex PCR, and TCRdb kept only the in-frame ones, dropping some. The sample lists 2 million to 2.5 million clones, approximately 94% occurring once. Sequencing was performed on naive CD4+ T cells sorted from blood. The receptors here all came from a young man in good health. Both conserved end residues are part of each CDR3. Fields, in order: J gene, D gene, V gene, clone size, CDR3 protein, CDR3 DNA. A D gene is named only where the DNA matches it firmly. Clone size is stated in some rows and not others, as once, few, many or a class when expanded.

>TRBJ1-5|TRBD1|TRBV2|.
CASSLGQSSSNQPQHF
TGTGCCAGCAGTTTGGGACAGTCTTCTAGCAATCAGCCCCAGCATTTT
>TRBJ1-5|TRBD1|TRBV30|once
CAWSGAGGAGQPQHF
TGTGCCTGGAGTGGGGCAGGGGGCGCGGGTCAGCCCCAGCATTTT
>TRBJ2-1|TRBD2|TRBV11-2|.
CASSPRLATEQFF
TGTGCCAGCAGTCCCCGACTAGCCACCGAGCAGTTCTTC
>TRBJ2-1|TRBD2|TRBV30|.
CAWRVGTRGYNEQFF
TGTGCCTGGAGAGTAGGGACTAGGGGCTACAATGAGCAGTTCTTC
>TRBJ1-1|.|TRBV29-1|.
CSGRVGTEAFF
TGCAGCGGCAGGGTCGGCACTGAAGCTTTCTTT
>TRBJ2-3|.|TRBV5-6|.
CASSLVSTNTQYF
TGTGCCAGCAGCTTGGTGTCTACAAATACGCAGTATTTT
>TRBJ1-4|TRBD1|TRBV25-1|once
CASTRTGGSEKLFF
TGTGCCAGCACCCGGACAGGGGGAAGTGAAAAACTGTTTTTT
>TRBJ2-7|TRBD1|TRBV10-3|.
CAIRGQDYEQYF
TGTGCCATCAGGGGACAGGACTACGAGCAGTACTTC
>TRBJ1-4|.|TRBV7-9|once
CASSSGATGEKLFF
TGTGCCAGCAGCTCTGGGGCGACCGGTGAAAAACTGTTTTTT
>TRBJ1-2|.|TRBV18|once
CASSPTGSGYTF
TGTGCCAGCTCACCAACGGGGTCTGGCTACACCTTC
>TRBJ2-7|TRBD1|TRBV18|.
CASSQAGTGSYEQYF
TGTGCCAGCTCACAGGCCGGGACAGGTTCCTACGAGCAGTACTTC
>TRBJ1-2|.|TRBV19|once
CASSIDPGLNYGYTF
TGTGCCAGTAGTATAGATCCCGGGCTTAACTATGGCTACACCTTC
>TRBJ2-3|.|TRBV2|.
CASSGRGIRTDTQYF
TGTGCCAGCAGTGGGAGGGGTATAAGGACAGATACGCAGTATTTT
>TRBJ1-5|.|TRBV10-3|.
CAISMGRIGNQPQHF
TGTGCCATCAGTATGGGTAGGATCGGCAATCAGCCCCAGCATTTT
>TRBJ1-3|.|TRBV5-4|.
CASSPGTSGNTIYF
TGTGCCAGCAGCCCTGGGACCTCTGGAAACACCATATATTTT
>TRBJ1-1|.|TRBV15|.
CATSRDLQLNTEAFF
TGTGCCACCAGCAGAGATTTACAGTTGAACACTGAAGCTTTCTTT
>TRBJ1-2|.|TRBV25-1|.
CASSELGRSPLYYGYTF
TGTGCCAGCAGTGAATTGGGCAGGAGCCCTCTTTACTATGGCTACACCTTC
>TRBJ2-2|TRBD1|TRBV5-1|.
CASSSPRPGQGNTGELFF
TGCGCCAGCAGCTCGCCTCGTCCGGGACAGGGTAACACCGGGGAGCTGTTTTTT
>TRBJ2-1|.|TRBV18|.
CASSPPAGLYNEQFF
TGTGCCAGCTCACCACCAGCGGGTCTGTACAATGAGCAGTTCTTC
>TRBJ2-1|TRBD2|TRBV10-3|.
CAISESETSRNEQFF
TGTGCCATCAGTGAGTCGGAGACTAGCAGAAATGAGCAGTTCTTC
>TRBJ2-1|TRBD2|TRBV4-1|.
CASSQRLNLAGDSYNEQFF
TGCGCCAGCAGCCAACGCCTTAACCTAGCGGGTGACTCCTACAATGAGCAGTTCTTC
>TRBJ2-7|.|TRBV7-9|few
CASRRADSYEQYF
TGTGCCAGCCGGCGGGCTGACTCCTACGAGCAGTACTTC
>TRBJ1-3|.|TRBV5-1|.
CASSLAPGTGNTIYF
TGCGCCAGCAGCTTGGCTCCGGGGACTGGAAACACCATATATTTT
>TRBJ1-1|.|TRBV5-1|.
CASSQTTNMNTEAFF
TGCGCCAGCAGCCAAACGACAAATATGAACACTGAAGCTTTCTTT
>TRBJ2-6|.|TRBV5-1|.
CASSLEWAGANVLTF
TGCGCCAGCAGCTTGGAGTGGGCTGGGGCCAACGTCCTGACTTTC
>TRBJ2-1|TRBD2|TRBV6-6|.
CASTASGYNEQFF
TGTGCCAGCACCGCTAGCGGCTACAATGAGCAGTTCTTC